The 20 T cell receptor beta chains listed next were all sequenced from one sample in a study of post-analysis software for immune sequencing data. These receptors have no identified antigens. Unique molecular identifiers were present in the TCR beta cDNA libraries. One entry per CDR3 protein results from TCRdb running MiXCR on the PCR reads. The table includes under 900,000 distinct CDR3 sequences, roughly half detected once. Study results and caveats: Included in a set of roughly five TRBV segments more frequent in patients than controls were TRBV5-6, TRBV5-1 and TRBV20-1.

Sequencing used blood. These receptors originate from a girl between 5 and 17 years old with multiple sclerosis.

This clonotype was detected a few times. This chain links TRBV10-3 with TRBJ2-7, with D hard to call. The CDR3 consists of 13 residues. Trimming left V 5 bases short and J 6 bases short, with 14 bases between. The germline V gene has CDR1 ENHRY and CDR2 SYGVKD. The CDR3 nucleotides are TGTGCCATCAGTCCGCTTCAACCGGGCGAGCAGTACTTC. Its protein is CAISPLQPGEQYF.

This clonotype was seen just once. The V gene is TRBV6-5, the J gene TRBJ2-4; the match to TRBD2 covers 10 bases. V lost 4 bases and J lost 11; bases outside the gene matches: 26. The CDR3 loop spans 20 amino acids. Germline CDR1 reads MNHEY; CDR2 reads SVGAGI. The CDR3 is CASSSMLAGVIEPSHGVQYF. The CDR3 DNA follows: TGTGCCAGCAGTTCTATGCTAGCGGGAGTGATCGAACCTAGCCACGGGGTTCAGTACTTC.

Only one count was recorded for this clonotype. This rearrangement joins TRBV6-1 to TRBJ2-7, with TRBD2 matching over 12 bases. The CDR3 runs to 17 residues. Germline-derived CDR1 and CDR2 are MNHNS and SASEGT. Trimming took 11 bases from V and 0 from J; bases not matched to a gene: 14. This CDR3 reads CAGGETGTSGLSYEQYF. The CDR3 DNA sequence: TGTGCCGGGGGAGAGACAGGGACTAGCGGGCTCTCCTACGAGCAGTACTTC.

The chain has TRBV5-6 and TRBJ1-5, with D unclear. Germline V gene sequence: CDR1 SGHDT, CDR2 YYEEEE. V gave up 4 bases and J gave up 2 bases, with 10 bases separating them. The CDR3 sequence is 14 residues long. For the CDR3, the DNA is TGTGCCAGCAGCACGGAGGGTCGCAATCAGCCCCAGCATTTT. Protein: CASSTEGRNQPQHF.

The rearrangement joins TRBV7-9 to TRBJ2-3, with 10 positions matching TRBD1. CDR1 is SEHNR, CDR2 FQNEAQ, per germline (reference sequence). V was pared by 3 bases and J by 5 bases, with 5 bases of the junction left unmatched. The CDR3 spans 15 residues. CDR3 sequence: CASSLTGGRLDTQYF. The DNA for the CDR3 is TGTGCCAGCAGCTTGACAGGGGGCCGTTTAGATACGCAGTATTTT. The full variable domain, its missing parts supplied by reference TRBV7-9 and TRBJ2-3, is DTGVSQNPRHKITKRGQNVTFRCDPISEHNRLYWYRQTLGQGPEFLTYFQNEAQLEKSRLLSDRFSAERPKGSFSTLEIQRTEQGDSAMYLCASSLTGGRLDTQYFGPGTRLTVL.

This chain links TRBV29-1 with TRBJ2-5; possibly TRBD1 or TRBD2 for D (6 bases each). The CDR3 has 13 amino acids. CDR1 and CDR2 (germline): SQVTM, ANQGSEA. V was shortened by 7 bases and J by 5 bases, with 17 bases between the two germline ends. DNA of the CDR3: TGCAGCGCAGACCTAGGGGGACTGGAGACCCAGTACTTC. This sequence encodes CSADLGGLETQYF.

The chain is built from TRBV19 and TRBJ1-2; 9 bases are a match to TRBD1. The CDR3 runs 13 residues. Germline V CDR1 and CDR2: LNHDA, SQIVND (reference sequence). V trimming: 4 bases; J trimming: 8 bases; junction bases outside the gene matches: 5. CDR3 amino acids: CASSNTGGGGYTF. DNA for the CDR3: TGTGCCAGTAGTAACACAGGGGGCGGCGGCTACACCTTC.

The chain combines TRBV7-6 with TRBJ1-2; D is unresolved. V gave up 7 bases and J gave up 2 bases, with 11 bases separating them. The CDR3 loop spans 13 amino acids. Per the germline V gene, CDR1 is SGHVS and CDR2 is FNYEAQ. The CDR3 here is CASTSQLNYGYTF. For the CDR3, the DNA is TGTGCCAGCACAAGTCAGCTAAACTATGGCTACACCTTC.

The chain has TRBV6-5 and TRBJ2-2, with a possible D match to TRBD1 (5 bases). Trimming took off 2 bases at V and 5 bases at J, with 21 bases between the two ends. The germline V gene encodes CDR1 MNHEY and CDR2 SVGAGI. The CDR3 spans 18 residues. The CDR3 here is CASSYRRAGLGVTGELFF. Here the CDR3 DNA reads TGTGCCAGCAGTTACCGACGAGCAGGGCTTGGAGTAACCGGGGAGCTGTTTTTT.

The J gene is TRBJ2-5, the V gene TRBV15; D gene unclear. TRBJ2-7 explains the end of the DNA better; the J call may be wrong. This CDR3 spans 14 amino acids. In germline, CDR1 is LNHNV, CDR2 YYDKDF (reference sequence). The CDR3 DNA reads TGTGCCACCAGCGGGTTTACAAGGGAAGGCGAGCAGTACTTC. It is translated as CATSGFTREGEQYF.

The J gene is TRBJ1-2, the V gene TRBV30; D might be TRBD1 (5 bases). V was pared by 2 bases and J by 4 bases, with 11 bases between. Germline CDR1 reads GTSNPN; CDR2 reads SVGIG (reference sequence). This CDR3 is built from 13 residues. DNA for the CDR3: TGTGCCTGGAGTCCAGGGACCCCCTATGGCTACACCTTC. Translated, it gives CAWSPGTPYGYTF.

This chain uses TRBV18 with TRBJ2-4; D perhaps matches TRBD1 (5 bases). This CDR3 spans 17 amino acids. CDR1 is KGHSH, CDR2 LQKENI, per germline. V was pared by 0 bases and J by 0 bases, with 12 bases between. In DNA, the CDR3 is TGTGCCAGCTCACCACCAATCAGGGCCCTAGCCAAAAACATTCAGTACTTC. Its translation: CASSPPIRALAKNIQYF.

The chain carries TRBV5-1 and TRBJ1-6; 7 bases are a match to TRBD1. V gave up 5 bases and J gave up 7 bases; unmatched junction bases: 6. The CDR3 consists of 14 residues. Germline values: CDR1 SGHRS, CDR2 YFSETQ. The CDR3 nucleotides are TGCGCCAGCAGTAACGACAGGGCGAATTCACCCCTCCACTTT. Its protein is CASSNDRANSPLHF.

There are a few counts of this clonotype. The chain combines TRBV3-1 with TRBJ2-1; D gene unclear. CDR1 is LGHDT, CDR2 YNNKEL, per germline (reference sequence). The CDR3 is 14 residues long. V was shortened by 2 bases and J by 0 bases, with 5 bases between the two germline ends. CDR3 coding DNA: TGTGCCAGCAGCCAACCCCTCTCCTACAATGAGCAGTTCTTC. Translation: CASSQPLSYNEQFF.

This clonotype has a handful of counts. This chain connects TRBV4-2 to TRBJ1-1; D not certain. The CDR3 is 15 residues long. Germline loops: CDR1 LGHNA, CDR2 YNFKEQ. Between the trimmed V and J ends, which lost 1 base and 11 bases, there was a span of 20 bases. CDR3 coding DNA: TGTGCCAGCAGCCAAGGGATTGGTAATTCGGGTGGGGCTTTCTTT. Protein product: CASSQGIGNSGGAFF.

The rearrangement links TRBV29-1 to TRBJ2-1; 10 bases line up with TRBD1. Germline CDR1 reads SQVTM; CDR2 reads ANQGSEA. J gave up 4 bases and V 2 bases, and 5 bases lay outside the gene matches. This CDR3 is built from 15 residues. DNA for the CDR3: TGCAGCGTTGAATACCGGGACAGGGGATACAATGAGCAGTTCTTC. The encoded protein is CSVEYRDRGYNEQFF.

V usage is TRBV20-1 and J usage is TRBJ1-1; D is ambiguous. Trimming stripped 0 bases from V and 5 bases from J, with 19 bases between. This CDR3 region has 16 residues. The germline gives CDR1 DFQATT, CDR2 SNEGSKA (reference sequence). DNA for the CDR3: TGCAGTGCTAGAGACCAGACCGACGGAGCCTTAACTGAAGCTTTCTTT. It yields the protein CSARDQTDGALTEAFF.

V usage is TRBV10-3 and J usage is TRBJ1-6; tentative D call: TRBD1 (6 bases). In germline, CDR1 is ENHRY, CDR2 SYGVKD. V lost 2 bases to trimming and J lost 8 bases, with 16 bases between them. This CDR3 is built from 16 residues. CDR3 nucleotides: TGTGCCATCAGTGAGGGTCCCCCGGGACAATATTCACCCCTCCACTTT. Amino acids: CAISEGPPGQYSPLHF.

Remarks on this clonotype: Given a much more abundant clone one base away, this may be a read error. The gene calls are TRBV5-1 and TRBJ2-5; perhaps TRBD2 as D (6 bases). This CDR3 contains 13 residues. The germline gives CDR1 SGHRS, CDR2 YFSETQ. Trimming shortened V by 6 bases and J by 2 bases, and 11 bases separated the two germline ends. Here the CDR3 DNA reads TGCGCCAGCAACCCGGGACTTCAAGAGACCCAGTACTTC. The encoded protein is CASNPGLQETQYF.

The chain recombines TRBV5-1 with TRBJ2-7; TRBD1 matches 8 bases. The CDR3 is 13 residues long. The V segment lost 0 bases and the J segment 8 bases; nucleotides outside the gene matches: 4. Germline V CDR1 and CDR2: SGHRS, YFSETQ. The CDR3 region has the DNA TGCGCCAGCAGCTTGGCAGGGGGCGGGCAGCAGTACTTC. Protein product: CASSLAGGGQQYF.